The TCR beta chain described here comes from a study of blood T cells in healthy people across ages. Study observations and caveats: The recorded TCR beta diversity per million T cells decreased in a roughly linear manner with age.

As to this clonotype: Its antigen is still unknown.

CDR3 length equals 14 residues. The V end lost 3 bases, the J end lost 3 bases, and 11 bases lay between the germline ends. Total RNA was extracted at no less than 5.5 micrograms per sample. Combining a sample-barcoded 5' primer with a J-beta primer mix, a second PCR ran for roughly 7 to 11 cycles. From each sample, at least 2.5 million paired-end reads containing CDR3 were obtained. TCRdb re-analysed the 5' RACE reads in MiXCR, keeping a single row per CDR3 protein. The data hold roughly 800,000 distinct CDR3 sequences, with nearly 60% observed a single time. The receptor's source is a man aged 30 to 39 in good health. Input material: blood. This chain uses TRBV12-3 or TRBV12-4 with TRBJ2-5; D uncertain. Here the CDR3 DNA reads TGTGCCAGCAGTTTCCATTCCGTTGAAGAGACCCAGTACTTC. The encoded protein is CASSFHSVEETQYF.